This T cell receptor (beta chain) was sequenced during a study of blood T cell repertoires in COVID-19. At the level of the study: The study drew acute and convalescent COVID-19 samples from the United States, Italy and Spain. T cells, B-cell-depleted T cells, or PBMCs supplied cDNA or gDNA.

The germline V gene encodes CDR1 LGHDT and CDR2 YNNKEL (reference sequence). There are 17 residues in the CDR3. J gave up 5 bases and V 1 base, and 8 bases lay outside the gene matches. A single count supports this clone. Authors' data handling: Estimated nucleated cell counts came from reference gene primer amplification. Method: immunoSEQ multiplex PCR; TCRdb's copy keeps in-frame clones and lacks some. Clone size and V and J calls were adopted from that table, with D and trimming inferred from the DNA. There are about 220,000 clones in the sample; about 78% occur only once, and 7.2% lies in the top ten.

The TCR comes from a woman aged 70-85 years with acute or convalescent COVID-19. J is TRBJ2-5 and V is TRBV3-1 (or the pseudogene TRBV3-2), with 12 nucleotides matching TRBD2. The sequenced sample was peripheral blood. The CDR3 coding sequence is TGTGCCAGCAGCCAAGGAGGTCTAGCGGGGGGGAGGGAGACCCAGTACTTC. Translation: CASSQGGLAGGRETQYF.